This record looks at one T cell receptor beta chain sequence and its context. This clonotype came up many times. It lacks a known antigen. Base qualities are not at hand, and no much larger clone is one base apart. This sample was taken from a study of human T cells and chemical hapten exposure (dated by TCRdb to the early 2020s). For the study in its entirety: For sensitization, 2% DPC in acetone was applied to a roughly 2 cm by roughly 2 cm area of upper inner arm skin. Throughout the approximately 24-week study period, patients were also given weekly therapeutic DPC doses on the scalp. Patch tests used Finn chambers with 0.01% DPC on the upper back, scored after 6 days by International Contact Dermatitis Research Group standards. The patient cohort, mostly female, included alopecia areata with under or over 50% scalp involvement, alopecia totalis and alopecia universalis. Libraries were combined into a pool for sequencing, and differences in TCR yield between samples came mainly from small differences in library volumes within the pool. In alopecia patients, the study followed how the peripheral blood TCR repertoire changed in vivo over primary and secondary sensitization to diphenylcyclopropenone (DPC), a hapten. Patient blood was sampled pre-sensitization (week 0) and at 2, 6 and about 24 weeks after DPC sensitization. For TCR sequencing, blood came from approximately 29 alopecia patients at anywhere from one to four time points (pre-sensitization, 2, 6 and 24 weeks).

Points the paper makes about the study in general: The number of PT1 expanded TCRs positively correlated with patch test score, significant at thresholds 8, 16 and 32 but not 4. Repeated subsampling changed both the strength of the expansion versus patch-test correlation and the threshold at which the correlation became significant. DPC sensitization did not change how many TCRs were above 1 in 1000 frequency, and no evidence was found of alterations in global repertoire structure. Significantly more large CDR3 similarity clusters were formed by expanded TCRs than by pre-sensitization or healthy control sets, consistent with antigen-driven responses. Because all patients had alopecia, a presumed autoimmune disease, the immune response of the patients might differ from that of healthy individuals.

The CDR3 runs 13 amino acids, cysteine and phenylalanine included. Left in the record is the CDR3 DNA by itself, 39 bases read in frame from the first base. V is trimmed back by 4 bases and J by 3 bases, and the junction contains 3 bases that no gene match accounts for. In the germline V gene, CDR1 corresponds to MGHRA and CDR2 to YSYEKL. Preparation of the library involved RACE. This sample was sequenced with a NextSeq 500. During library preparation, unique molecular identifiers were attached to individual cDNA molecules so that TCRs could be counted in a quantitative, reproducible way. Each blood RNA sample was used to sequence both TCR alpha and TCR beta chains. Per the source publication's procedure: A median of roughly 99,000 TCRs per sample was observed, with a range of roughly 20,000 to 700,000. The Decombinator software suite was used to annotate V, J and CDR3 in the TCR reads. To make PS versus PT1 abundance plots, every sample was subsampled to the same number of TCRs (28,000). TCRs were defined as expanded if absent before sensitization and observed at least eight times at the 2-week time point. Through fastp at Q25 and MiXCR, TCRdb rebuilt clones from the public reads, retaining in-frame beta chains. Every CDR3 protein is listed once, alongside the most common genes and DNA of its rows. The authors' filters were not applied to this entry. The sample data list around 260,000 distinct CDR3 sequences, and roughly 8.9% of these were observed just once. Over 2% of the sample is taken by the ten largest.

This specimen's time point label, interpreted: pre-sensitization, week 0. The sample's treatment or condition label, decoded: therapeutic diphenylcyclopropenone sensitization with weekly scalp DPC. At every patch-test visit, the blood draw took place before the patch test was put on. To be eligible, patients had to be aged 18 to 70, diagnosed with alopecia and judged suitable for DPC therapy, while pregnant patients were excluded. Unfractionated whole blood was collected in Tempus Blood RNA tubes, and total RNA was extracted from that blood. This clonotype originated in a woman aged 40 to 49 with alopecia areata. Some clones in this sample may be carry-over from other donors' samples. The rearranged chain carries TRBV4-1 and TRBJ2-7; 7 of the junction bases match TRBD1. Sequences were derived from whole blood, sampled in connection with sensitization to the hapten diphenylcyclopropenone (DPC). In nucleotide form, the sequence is TGCGCCAGCAGCCGAGGACAGGTCTACGAGCAGTACTTC. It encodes CASSRGQVYEQYF.